This T cell receptor beta chain derives from a study of spatial heterogeneity in lung cancer. Looking at the study overall: The count of detected beta-chain sequences consistently exceeded that of alpha-chain sequences. Raw reads contained each unique TCR and UMI combination more than ten times on average. Study results and caveats: Compared with follow-up, resection was when ubiquitous expanded tumor TCRs appeared in blood more.

Time point in this sample: sample taken at primary tumor resection. Whole RNA from tumor, nontumor lung or frozen PBMC was sequenced unsorted. V was clipped by 6 bases and J by 0 bases, with 11 bases between them. This CDR3 has 14 amino acids. The germline CDR1 and CDR2 sequences are SGHTA and FQGNSA. Each CDR3 protein gets one entry after TCRdb re-called the 5' RACE reads with MiXCR. The sample lists 40,000 or so distinct CDR3 sequences, around 5.2% seen once, with more than 20% in the top ten. This clonotype was observed many times. Its matching antigen is unknown. The TCR was taken from a female donor with early-stage non-small cell lung cancer. The V call is TRBV7-2, the J call TRBJ2-5; D perhaps matches TRBD1 (6 bases). Material: PBMCs, obtained at surgery. The CDR3 sequence is CASRRTGNQETQYF. CDR3 bases: TGTGCCAGCAGACGAACAGGGAACCAAGAGACCCAGTACTTC.